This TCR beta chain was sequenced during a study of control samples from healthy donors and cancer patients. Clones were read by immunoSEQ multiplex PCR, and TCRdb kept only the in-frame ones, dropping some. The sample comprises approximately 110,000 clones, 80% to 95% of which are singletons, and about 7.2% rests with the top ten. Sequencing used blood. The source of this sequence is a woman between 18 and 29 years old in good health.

Here the CDR3 reads CASSQAPIRGNTDTQYF. The CDR3 DNA reads as TGCGCCAGCAGCCAAGCCCCCATTCGGGGAAACACAGATACGCAGTATTTT. The chain joins TRBV4-3 to TRBJ2-3, with D maybe TRBD2 (5 bases). The ends were cut back, 1 base at V and 2 bases at J, with 16 bases in the middle. The CDR3 extends over 17 amino acids. From germline, CDR1 is LGHNA and CDR2 YSLEER.